What follows are 17 T cell receptor beta chains derived from one specimen sequenced in a study of blood T cell repertoires in COVID-19. Produced via immunoSEQ multiplex PCR; TCRdb's table is partial and in-frame only. The sample lists hundreds of thousands of clones; 84% were seen once. The sample consisted of peripheral blood. These receptors were collected from a man aged 30 to 39 with active or convalescent COVID-19.

As for this clone: The sample has other DNA sequences that encode this CDR3 too. V and J are TRBV19 and TRBJ2-3; 8 bases are shared with TRBD2. Germline lookup yields CDR1 LNHDA and CDR2 SQIVND (reference sequence). The V and J ends lost 3 bases and 0 bases, in that order; junction bases with no gene match: 2. The CDR3 is 15 amino acids. The CDR3 sequence: CASSISSGSTDTQYF. The CDR3 coding sequence is TGTGCCAGTAGTATTTCTAGCGGGAGCACAGATACGCAGTATTTT.

The chain is built from TRBV5-4 and TRBJ2-5; D perhaps matches TRBD2 (7 bases). CDR1 is SGHNT and CDR2 is YYREEE in the germline V gene (reference sequence). This CDR3 comprises 16 residues. V was shortened by 4 bases and J by 5 bases, with 21 bases between the two germline ends. This chain's CDR3 is CASSGQGGGRGETQYF. CDR3 DNA: TGTGCCAGCAGCGGACAAGGGGGGGGAAGAGGGGAGACCCAGTACTTC. Using reference TRBV5-4 and TRBJ2-5 for the parts outside the CDR3, the full variable domain is ETGVTQSPTHLIKTRGQQVTLRCSSQSGHNTVSWYQQALGQGPQFIFQYYREEENGRGNFPPRFSGLQFPNYSSELNVNALELDDSALYLCASSGQGGGRGETQYFGPGTRLLVL.

The chain has TRBV9 and TRBJ1-1, with D unresolved. Trimming shortened V by 0 bases and J by 0 bases, and 12 bases separated the two germline ends. The CDR3 totals 16 residues. CDR1 is SGDLS and CDR2 is YYNGEE in the germline V gene. Here the CDR3 reads CASSVAPQAMNTEAFF. CDR3 coding DNA: TGTGCCAGCAGCGTAGCCCCCCAAGCAATGAACACTGAAGCTTTCTTT.

The genes are TRBV11-2 and TRBJ1-5; maybe TRBD1 (5 bases). The germline gives CDR1 SGHAT, CDR2 FQNNGV. Trimming took 3 bases from V and 3 from J, leaving 6 bases between them. The CDR3 is 13 amino acids. The CDR3 region has the DNA TGTGCCAGCAGCTTGGGGCACAATCAGCCCCAGCATTTT. Translating gives CASSLGHNQPQHF. Variable domain in full (rest from reference TRBV11-2 and TRBJ1-5): EAGVAQSPRYKIIEKRQSVAFWCNPISGHATLYWYQQILGQGPKLLIQFQNNGVVDDSQLPKDRFSAERLKGVDSTLKIQPAKLEDSAVYLCASSLGHNQPQHFGDGTRLSIL.

The chain recombines TRBV6-5 with TRBJ2-7; 10 bases fit TRBD1. The CDR3 runs to 13 residues. Germline loops: CDR1 MNHEY, CDR2 SVGAGI. V trimming: 5 bases; J trimming: 4 bases; junction bases outside the gene matches: 2. CDR3 bases: TGTGCCAGCAGTCAGGGACAGGGGTACGAGCAGTACTTC. Its protein product is CASSQGQGYEQYF.

The genes are TRBV7-3 and TRBJ2-1; tentative D call: TRBD2 (6 bases). Germline lookup yields CDR1 SGHTA and CDR2 FQGTGA. This CDR3 spans 16 amino acids. The V end lost 5 bases, the J end lost 4 bases, and 18 bases lay between the germline ends. The CDR3 here is CASSPHSGGIYNEQFF. The CDR3 DNA sequence: TGTGCCAGCAGCCCCCATAGCGGAGGCATTTACAATGAGCAGTTCTTC.

This sequence joins TRBV5-6 and TRBJ1-2; D remains unclear. This CDR3 region has 13 residues. With 0 bases removed from V and 8 bases from J, the gap between germline ends came to 11 bases. From germline, CDR1 is SGHDT and CDR2 YYEEEE. The CDR3 protein is CASSLDGEEGYTF. Written as DNA, the CDR3 is TGTGCCAGCAGCTTGGATGGGGAGGAAGGCTACACCTTC.

This chain joins TRBV30 and TRBJ1-2; no clear D. The germline V gene encodes CDR1 GTSNPN and CDR2 SVGIG (reference sequence). The ends were cut back, 0 bases at V and 6 bases at J, with 11 bases in the middle. The CDR3 contains 13 residues. This CDR3 is CAWSVLPRNGYTF. Here the CDR3 DNA reads TGTGCCTGGAGTGTGCTCCCTAGGAATGGCTACACCTTC.

V gene TRBV25-1 combines with J gene TRBJ2-1; the match to TRBD2 covers 8 bases. Losses at the gene ends were 1 base for V and 7 bases for J; bases not matched to a gene: 6. Per the germline V gene, CDR1 is MGHDK and CDR2 is SYGVNS. This CDR3 region has 15 residues. The CDR3: CASSESGTRANEQFF. CDR3 DNA sequence: TGTGCCAGCAGTGAATCTGGGACTAGGGCGAATGAGCAGTTCTTC.

This clone was observed a few times. V is TRBV15 and J is TRBJ1-2; D not resolved. Looked up from germline, CDR1 is LNHNV and CDR2 is YYDKDF (reference sequence). The length of the CDR3 is 13 residues. V shed 0 bases and J shed 4 bases, with 6 bases lying between them. This chain's CDR3 is CATSRDPVYGYTF. The CDR3 nucleotides read TGTGCCACCAGCAGAGATCCAGTCTATGGCTACACCTTC.

The chain employs TRBV13 and TRBJ1-2; 11 bases align to TRBD1. CDR3 length: 13 amino acids. CDR1 and CDR2 from the germline V gene are PRHDT and FYEKMQ (reference sequence). J was trimmed by 7 bases and V by 4 bases; bases with no gene match: 2. CDR3 DNA: TGTGCCAGCAGCTCGGGACAGGGGGTTGGCTACACCTTC. This codes for CASSSGQGVGYTF.

The chain recombines TRBV7-9 with TRBJ2-7; weak D call: TRBD2 (6 bases). CDR3 length: 14 amino acids. V was trimmed by 3 bases and J by 2 bases, leaving 11 bases between them. Germline-derived CDR1 and CDR2 are SEHNR and FQNEAQ (reference sequence). The CDR3 nucleotides are TGTGCCAGCAGCTTGGAGGGAGCGGCCTACGAGCAGTACTTC. Its protein is CASSLEGAAYEQYF.

This clone occurred a few times. The same CDR3 arises from other DNA sequences in this sample as well. The chain joins TRBV30 to TRBJ1-2, with 8 positions matching TRBD1. The trim removed 2 bases at V and 4 bases at J, leaving 3 bases unmatched. This CDR3 comprises 13 residues. Germline values: CDR1 GTSNPN, CDR2 SVGIG (reference sequence). As DNA, the CDR3 is TGTGCCTGGAGTCGGGACAGGCCCTATGGCTACACCTTC. This encodes CAWSRDRPYGYTF.

This chain connects TRBV18 to TRBJ1-1; D is undetermined. The V end lost 10 bases, the J end lost 2 bases, and 14 bases lay between the germline ends. CDR3 length: 13 residues. The germline V gene encodes CDR1 KGHSH and CDR2 LQKENI. The CDR3 is CATSSILNTEAFF. DNA of the CDR3: TGTGCCACCTCGTCTATCTTAAACACTGAAGCTTTCTTT.

CDR3 residues: CASSPTGGGNTIYF. The CDR3 nucleotides read TGTGCCAGCAGCCCCACAGGGGGGGGAAACACCATATATTTT. V and J are TRBV2 and TRBJ1-3, with 8 bases aligning to TRBD1. With 6 bases clipped from V and 4 bases from J, the junction kept 5 bases outside the gene matches. There are 14 residues in the CDR3. CDR1 and CDR2 (germline): SNHLY, FYNNEI.

This chain connects TRBV6-2 or TRBV6-3 to TRBJ2-3; a weak D match, TRBD1 (6 bases). CDR3 size: 18 residues. The germline gives CDR1 MNHEY, CDR2 SVGEGT. Trimming removed 8 bases at V and 3 bases at J, with 27 bases between. The CDR3 region has the DNA TGTGCCAGCGGCCAGGTCACCCGGGGCAGGGGCCTTACAGATACGCAGTATTTT. Protein product: CASGQVTRGRGLTDTQYF.

The V call is TRBV12-3 or TRBV12-4, the J call TRBJ1-2, with TRBD1 matching over 8 bases. V shed 3 bases, J shed 7 bases, and the junction held 4 bases outside the gene matches. CDR3 length: 13 residues. CDR3 DNA: TGTGCCAGCAGTTTTGACAGGGGCTTTGGCTACACCTTC. This gives the protein CASSFDRGFGYTF.